The T cell receptor beta chain under discussion was sequenced for a study of blood T cell repertoires in COVID-19. Overall study context: Samples taken during acute and convalescent COVID-19 were collected in the United States, Italy and Spain. T cells, B-cell-depleted T cells, or PBMCs supplied cDNA or gDNA.

Per the original methods: How many nucleated cells were present was estimated from reference gene primer amplification. Libraries were prepared by immunoSEQ multiplex PCR; TCRdb keeps only in-frame clonotypes and omits some of them. The DNA gave D and trimming, while V, J and clone size come from that table. The sample has a few hundred thousand clones; roughly 84% are singletons. Trimming shortened V by 4 bases and J by 3 bases, and 13 bases separated the two germline ends. Germline V gene lookup returns CDR1 MNHEY and CDR2 SMNVEV (reference sequence). This CDR3 has 14 residues. The source is a man over 45 with active or convalescent COVID-19. The rearrangement uses TRBV27 and TRBJ2-7, with D perhaps TRBD2 (6 bases). Sequences were obtained from peripheral blood. The CDR3 sequence: CASSSPSGVYEQYF. CDR3 bases: TGTGCCAGCAGTTCCCCTTCGGGAGTCTACGAGCAGTACTTC.